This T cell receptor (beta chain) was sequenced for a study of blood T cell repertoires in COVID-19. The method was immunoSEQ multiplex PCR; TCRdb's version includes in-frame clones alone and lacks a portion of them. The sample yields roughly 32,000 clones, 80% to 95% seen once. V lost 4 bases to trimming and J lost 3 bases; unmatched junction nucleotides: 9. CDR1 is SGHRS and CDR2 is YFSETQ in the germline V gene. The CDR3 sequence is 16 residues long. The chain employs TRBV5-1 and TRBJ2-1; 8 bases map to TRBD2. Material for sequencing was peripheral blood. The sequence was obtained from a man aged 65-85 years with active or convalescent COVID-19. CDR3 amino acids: CASSRTTSEVYNEQFF. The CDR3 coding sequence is TGCGCCAGCAGCCGGACGACTAGCGAGGTCTACAATGAGCAGTTCTTC. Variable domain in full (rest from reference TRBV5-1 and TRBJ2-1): KAGVTQTPRYLIKTRGQQVTLSCSPISGHRSVSWYQQTPGQGLQFLFEYFSETQRNKGNFPGRFSGRQFSNSRSEMNVSTLELGDSALYLCASSRTTSEVYNEQFFGPGTRLTVL.